Given below is one TCR beta chain in context. Antigen unknown. Data came from immunoSEQ multiplex PCR; TCRdb stores just in-frame clones and leaves some out. The table for this sample gives under 10,000 clones. CDR3 length: 12 amino acids. DNA for this receptor is not on file. Germline V CDR1 and CDR2: SNHLY, FYNNEI. The source of the sample is a study of synovial regulatory T cells in juvenile arthritis. Across the whole study: One patient received methotrexate plus infliximab; one lacked treatment information. General observations from the study: Across patients, iaTreg TCR repertoires were mostly private, partly shared with synovial Teff and blood CPL. Blood Treg cells that were inflammation-associated showed lower TCR diversity than other blood Treg cells. Synovial Treg CDR3 sequences overlapped more with iaTregs than other circulating Tregs.

The chain links TRBV2 to TRBJ2-3; without DNA, the TCRdb call of TRBD1 cannot be checked. The source of this sequence is a donor aged 2-35 years with juvenile idiopathic arthritis. The sequencing input was Treg cells from blood. The subset denotes: remaining (HLA-DR-negative) circulating blood Treg cells. The CDR3 reads CASGPGTDTQYF.